This T cell receptor beta chain was captured in a study of blood T cell repertoires in COVID-19. Study as a whole: COVID-19 samples collected from the United States, Italy and Spain covered acute and convalescent phases.

Germline trimming cut 7 bases from V and 2 bases from J; bases unmatched to any gene: 8. CDR3 size: 15 residues. Germline loops: CDR1 MDHEN, CDR2 SYDVKM. Study processing details: Nucleated cell counts were estimated from reference gene primer amplification. TCRdb keeps only in-frame clones here, not all; method: immunoSEQ multiplex PCR. V and J calls plus clone size are reproduced from that table; the DNA served to infer D and trimming. The sample includes a few hundred thousand clones, roughly four fifths of them seen just once. Those who participated ranged in age from about 18 to 89 years and resided in 20 to 25 US areas.

The chain has TRBV28 and TRBJ2-7; 10 bases map to TRBD1. Specimen: PBMCs or T cells enriched from blood (not recorded which). The clonotype comes from a woman aged 40-49 years with acute COVID-19. CDR3 loop: CASISRGTGAYEQYF. DNA of the CDR3: TGTGCCAGCATCTCTAGGGGGACAGGGGCCTACGAGCAGTACTTC.